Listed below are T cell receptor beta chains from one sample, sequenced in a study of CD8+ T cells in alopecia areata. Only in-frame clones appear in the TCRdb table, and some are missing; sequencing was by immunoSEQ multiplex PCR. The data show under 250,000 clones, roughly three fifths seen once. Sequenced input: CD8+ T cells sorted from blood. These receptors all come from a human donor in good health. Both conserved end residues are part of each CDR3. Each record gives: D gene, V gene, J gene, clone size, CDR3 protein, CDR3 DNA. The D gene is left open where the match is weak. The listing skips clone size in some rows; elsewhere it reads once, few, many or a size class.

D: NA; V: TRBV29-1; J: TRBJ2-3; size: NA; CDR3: CSAVGDGSTDTQYF; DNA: TGCAGCGCCGTCGGGGACGGGAGCACAGATACGCAGTATTTT
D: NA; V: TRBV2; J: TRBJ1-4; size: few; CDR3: CASSEGATVEKLFF; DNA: TGTGCCAGCAGTGAAGGGGCAACAGTTGAAAAACTGTTTTTT
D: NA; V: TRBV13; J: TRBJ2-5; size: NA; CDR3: CASSPTDQETQYF; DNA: TGTGCCAGCAGCCCGACAGACCAAGAGACCCAGTACTTC
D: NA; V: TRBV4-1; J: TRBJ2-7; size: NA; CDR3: CASSQEQGYEQYF; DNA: TGCGCCAGCAGCCAGGAACAGGGCTACGAGCAGTACTTC
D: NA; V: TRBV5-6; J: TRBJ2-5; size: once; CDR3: CASSLTVGMETQYF; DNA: TGTGCCAGCAGCCTGACGGTAGGGATGGAGACCCAGTACTTC
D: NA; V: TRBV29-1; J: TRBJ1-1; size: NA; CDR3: CSVESTGPEAFF; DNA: TGCAGCGTTGAGTCTACAGGGCCTGAAGCTTTCTTT
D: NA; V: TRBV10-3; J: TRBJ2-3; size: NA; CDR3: CAISESTLDTQYF; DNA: TGTGCCATCAGTGAGTCGACGCTTGATACGCAGTATTTT
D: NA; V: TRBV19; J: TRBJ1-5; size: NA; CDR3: CASPLEGPPGPQHF; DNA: TGTGCCAGTCCCTTGGAGGGCCCACCGGGGCCCCAGCATTTT
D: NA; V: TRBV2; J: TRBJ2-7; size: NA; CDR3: CASGGPQEFSYEQYF; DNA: TGTGCCAGCGGGGGCCCCCAGGAGTTCTCCTACGAGCAGTACTTC
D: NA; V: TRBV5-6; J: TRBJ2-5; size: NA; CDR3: CASSLAQSQETQYF; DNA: TGTGCCAGCAGCTTGGCACAGAGCCAAGAGACCCAGTACTTC
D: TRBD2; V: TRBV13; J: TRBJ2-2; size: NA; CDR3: CASSLRLAGDLNTGELFF; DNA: TGTGCCAGCAGCTTACGACTAGCGGGGGACCTGAACACCGGGGAGCTGTTTTTT
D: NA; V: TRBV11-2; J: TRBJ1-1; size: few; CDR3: CASSPNTDTEAFF; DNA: TGTGCCAGCAGCCCCAATACCGACACTGAAGCTTTCTTT
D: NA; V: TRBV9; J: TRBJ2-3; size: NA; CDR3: CASSVVEGATDTQYF; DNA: TGTGCCAGCAGCGTAGTGGAGGGGGCCACAGATACGCAGTATTTT
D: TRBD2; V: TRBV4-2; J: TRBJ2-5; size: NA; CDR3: CASSQKAGAGGETQYF; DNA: TGTGCCAGCAGCCAGAAGGCCGGAGCGGGGGGCGAGACCCAGTACTTC
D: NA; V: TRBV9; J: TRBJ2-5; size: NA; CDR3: CASSVRETQYF; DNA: TGTGCCAGCAGCGTCCGAGAGACCCAGTACTTC
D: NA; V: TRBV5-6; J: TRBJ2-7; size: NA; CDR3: CASSRTGSYEQYF; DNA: TGTGCCAGCAGCCGGACGGGCTCCTACGAGCAGTACTTC
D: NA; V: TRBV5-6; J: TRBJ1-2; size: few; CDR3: CASGTDLYGYTF; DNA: TGTGCCAGCGGGACGGACCTCTATGGCTACACCTTC
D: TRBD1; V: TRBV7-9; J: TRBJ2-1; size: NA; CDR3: CASTLTGTDEQFF; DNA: TGTGCCAGCACCCTGACAGGGACGGATGAGCAGTTCTTC
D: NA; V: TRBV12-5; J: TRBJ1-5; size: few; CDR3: CASTRQGSNQPQHF; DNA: TGTGCTAGTACCCGCCAAGGGAGCAATCAGCCCCAGCATTTT
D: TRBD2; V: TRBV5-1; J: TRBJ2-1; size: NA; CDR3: CASSPGLGSAEQFF; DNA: TGCGCCAGCAGCCCGGGACTAGGAAGCGCTGAGCAGTTCTTC
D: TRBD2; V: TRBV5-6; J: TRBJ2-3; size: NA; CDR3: CASSFRLAGAADTQYF; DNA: TGTGCCAGCAGCTTTAGACTAGCGGGGGCAGCAGATACGCAGTATTTT
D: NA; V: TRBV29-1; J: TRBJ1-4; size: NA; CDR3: CSVEDGAMGLREKLFF; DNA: TGCAGCGTTGAAGATGGAGCGATGGGTTTACGAGAAAAACTGTTTTTT
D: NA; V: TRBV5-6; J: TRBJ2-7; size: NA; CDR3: CASSSGGRAYEQYF; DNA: TGTGCCAGCAGCAGTGGGGGCCGGGCCTACGAGCAGTACTTC